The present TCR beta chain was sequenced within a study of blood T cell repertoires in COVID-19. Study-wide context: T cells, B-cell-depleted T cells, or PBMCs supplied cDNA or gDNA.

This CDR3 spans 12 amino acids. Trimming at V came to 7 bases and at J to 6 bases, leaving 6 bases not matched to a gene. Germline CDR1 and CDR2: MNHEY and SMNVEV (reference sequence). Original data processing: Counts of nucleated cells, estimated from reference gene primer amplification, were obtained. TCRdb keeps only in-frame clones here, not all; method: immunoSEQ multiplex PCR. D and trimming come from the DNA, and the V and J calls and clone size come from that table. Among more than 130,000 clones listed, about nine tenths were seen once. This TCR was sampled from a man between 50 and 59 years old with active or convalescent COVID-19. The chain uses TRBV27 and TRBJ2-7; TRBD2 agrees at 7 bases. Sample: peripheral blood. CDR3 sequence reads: CASIGGSGEQYF. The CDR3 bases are TGTGCCAGCATTGGCGGGAGTGGCGAGCAGTACTTC.